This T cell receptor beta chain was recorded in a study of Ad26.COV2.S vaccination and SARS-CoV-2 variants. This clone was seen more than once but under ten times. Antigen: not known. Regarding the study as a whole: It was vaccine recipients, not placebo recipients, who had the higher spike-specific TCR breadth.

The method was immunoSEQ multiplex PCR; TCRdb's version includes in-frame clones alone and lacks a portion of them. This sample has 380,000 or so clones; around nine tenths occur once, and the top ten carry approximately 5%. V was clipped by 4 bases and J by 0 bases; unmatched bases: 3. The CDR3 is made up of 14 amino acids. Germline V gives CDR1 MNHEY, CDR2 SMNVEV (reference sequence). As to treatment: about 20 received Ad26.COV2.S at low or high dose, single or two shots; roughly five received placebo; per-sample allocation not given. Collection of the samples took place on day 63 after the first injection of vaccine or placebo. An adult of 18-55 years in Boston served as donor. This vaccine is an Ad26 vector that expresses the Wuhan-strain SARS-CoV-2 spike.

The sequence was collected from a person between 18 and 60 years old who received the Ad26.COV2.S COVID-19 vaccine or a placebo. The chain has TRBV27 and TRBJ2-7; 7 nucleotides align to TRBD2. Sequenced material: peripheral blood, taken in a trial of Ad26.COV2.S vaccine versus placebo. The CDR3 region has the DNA TGTGCCAGCAGTTCCGGCGGGAGCTCCTACGAGCAGTACTTC. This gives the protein CASSSGGSSYEQYF.